This entry describes one T cell receptor (beta chain). This entry belongs to a study of shared T cell receptors in the human thymus. Produced via immunoSEQ multiplex PCR; TCRdb's table is partial and in-frame only. The profile covers approximately 490,000 clones, with about 84% appearing a single time and roughly 0.013% taken by the ten largest. Germline CDR1 LNHDA, CDR2 SQIVND (reference sequence). The CDR3 has 15 amino acids. V lost 7 bases to trimming and J lost 7 bases; unmatched junction nucleotides: 9. This same sample was also taken into another study, of human thymus T cells. That work contributes: From resections taken during corrective heart surgery, the thymus tissue was obtained.

The rearrangement joins TRBV19 to TRBJ1-4, with 10 nucleotides matching TRBD1. The sample was thymocytes. The sequence was obtained from a boy under two years old with a congenital heart defect. The CDR3 DNA reads as TGTGCCAGTACCCCGACAGGGGGCAGCGTTGAAAAACTGTTTTTT. Its protein is CASTPTGGSVEKLFF.